This passage covers 6 T cell receptor beta chains from one sample sequenced in a study of CD8+ T cells in alopecia areata. Extraction of RNA preceded its reverse transcription into cDNA, which served as the sequencing template. Clones were read by immunoSEQ multiplex PCR, and TCRdb kept only the in-frame ones, dropping some. The sample holds about 210,000 clones, around two fifths seen once. Documented treatment: oral pan-JAK inhibitor, 5-10 mg twice daily. The sample in question was CD4+ T cells sorted from blood, obtained at approximately week 39, from a patient treated with tofacitinib. These receptors came from a human donor with alopecia areata.

This clone was counted only a few times. The chain carries TRBV9 and TRBJ2-1, with D tentatively TRBD2 (6 bases). Per the germline V gene, CDR1 is SGDLS and CDR2 is YYNGEE. The CDR3 is made up of 15 amino acids. V was cut by 0 bases and J by 0 bases, with 7 bases left in between. The CDR3 coding sequence is TGTGCCAGCAGCGTAGTCGGGAGCTCCTACAATGAGCAGTTCTTC. As protein: CASSVVGSSYNEQFF.

This rearrangement joins TRBV5-1 to TRBJ2-7; TRBD2 matches 8 bases. Trimming cost V 4 bases and J 7 bases; bases outside gene matches: 13. Germline V lookup: CDR1 SGHRS, CDR2 YFSETQ. CDR3 size: 15 residues. The CDR3 spells CASSGTGLGRMEQYF. For the CDR3, the DNA is TGCGCCAGCAGCGGCACGGGACTAGGGAGGATGGAGCAGTACTTC.

The rearrangement joins TRBV2 to TRBJ2-7; the D is unclear. The CDR3 sequence is 12 residues long. V gave up 6 bases and J gave up 4 bases, with 10 bases separating them. CDR1 is SNHLY, CDR2 FYNNEI, per germline. The CDR3 region is CASSDDRYEQYF. CDR3 DNA: TGTGCCAGCAGCGATGACCGTTACGAGCAGTACTTC.

This rearrangement joins TRBV5-8 to TRBJ2-5, with D unresolved. The germline V gene has CDR1 SGHTS and CDR2 YDEGEE. This CDR3 spans 14 amino acids. The V end was cut by 4 bases, the J end by 4 bases, with 14 bases between. As DNA, the CDR3 is TGTGCCAGCAGCCTTGGTCCAGATCGAGAGACCCAGTACTTC. It codes for CASSLGPDRETQYF.

The V gene is TRBV30, the J gene TRBJ2-1, with D tentatively TRBD2 (6 bases). The germline V and J ends were trimmed by 7 bases and 8 bases, with 12 bases remaining between them. Germline V gives CDR1 GTSNPN, CDR2 SVGIG (reference sequence). This CDR3 spans 11 amino acids. The chain's CDR3 is CALTRLHEQFF. CDR3 coding DNA: TGTGCCTTGACTAGGCTCCATGAGCAGTTCTTC.

This clone has a handful of counts. The chain carries TRBV7-9 and TRBJ2-4, with TRBD2 matching over 7 bases. Germline loops: CDR1 SEHNR, CDR2 FQNEAQ (reference sequence). Losses at the gene ends were 5 bases for V and 0 bases for J; bases not matched to a gene: 10. CDR3 length: 17 residues. CDR3 amino acids: CASSRGELAGAKNIQYF. The CDR3 region has the DNA TGTGCCAGCAGCCGGGGGGAATTAGCGGGAGCCAAAAACATTCAGTACTTC.